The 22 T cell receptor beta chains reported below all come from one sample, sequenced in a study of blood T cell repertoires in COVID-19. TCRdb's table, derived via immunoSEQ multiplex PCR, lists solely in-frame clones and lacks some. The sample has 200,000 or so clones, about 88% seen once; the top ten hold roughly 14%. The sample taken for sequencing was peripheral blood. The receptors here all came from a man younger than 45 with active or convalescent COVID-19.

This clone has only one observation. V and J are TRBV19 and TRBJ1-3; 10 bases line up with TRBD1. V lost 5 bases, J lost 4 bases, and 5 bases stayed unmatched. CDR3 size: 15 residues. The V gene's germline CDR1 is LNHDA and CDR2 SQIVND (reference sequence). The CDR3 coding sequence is TGTGCCAGTAGTCCCGACAGGGGGCAAGGAAACACCATATATTTT. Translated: CASSPDRGQGNTIYF.

The CDR3 loop is CATSRVGGEETYSGANVLTF. The DNA for the CDR3 is TGTGCCACCAGCAGAGTCGGGGGAGAGGAAACTTACTCTGGGGCCAACGTCCTGACTTTC. The chain recombines TRBV15 with TRBJ2-6; weak D call: TRBD2 (6 bases). Germline V CDR1 and CDR2: LNHNV, YYDKDF (reference sequence). V lost 1 base, J lost 0 bases, and 19 bases lay in between. The CDR3 runs 20 residues.

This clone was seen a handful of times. The CDR3 is CSVDKLLSSGAFF. CDR3 sequence (DNA): TGCAGCGTTGATAAGCTCTTATCGTCCGGAGCTTTCTTT. The chain uses TRBV29-1 and TRBJ1-1; D unclear. This CDR3 has 13 residues. Germline CDR1 and CDR2: SQVTM and ANQGSEA. Deletions cut 3 bases from V and 10 bases from J, with 18 bases between.

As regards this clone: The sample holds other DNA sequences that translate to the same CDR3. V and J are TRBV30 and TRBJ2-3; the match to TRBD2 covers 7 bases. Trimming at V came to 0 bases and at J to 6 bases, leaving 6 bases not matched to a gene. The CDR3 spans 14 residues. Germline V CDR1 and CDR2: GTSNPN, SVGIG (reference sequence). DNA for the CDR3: TGTGCCTGGAGTGTACTTCTCGGGGGGGATACGCAGTATTTT. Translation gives CAWSVLLGGDTQYF.

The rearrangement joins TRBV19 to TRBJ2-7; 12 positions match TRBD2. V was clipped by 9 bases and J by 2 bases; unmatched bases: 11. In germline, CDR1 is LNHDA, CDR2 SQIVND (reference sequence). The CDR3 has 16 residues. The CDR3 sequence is CASGVSGLAGTYEQYF. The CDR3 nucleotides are TGTGCCAGCGGGGTGAGTGGACTAGCGGGGACCTACGAGCAGTACTTC.

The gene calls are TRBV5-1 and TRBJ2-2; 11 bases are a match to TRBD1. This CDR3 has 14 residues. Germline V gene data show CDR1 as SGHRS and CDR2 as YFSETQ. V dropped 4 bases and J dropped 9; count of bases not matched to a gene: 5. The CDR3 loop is CASSRGQGAWELFF. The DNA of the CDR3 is TGCGCCAGCAGCCGCGGACAGGGGGCCTGGGAGCTGTTTTTT.

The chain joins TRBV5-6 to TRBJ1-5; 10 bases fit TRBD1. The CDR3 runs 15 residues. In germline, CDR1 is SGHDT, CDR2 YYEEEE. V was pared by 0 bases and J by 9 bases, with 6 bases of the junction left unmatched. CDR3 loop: CASSLGDRGLGPQHF. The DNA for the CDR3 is TGTGCCAGCAGCTTGGGTGACAGGGGGCTCGGGCCCCAGCATTTT. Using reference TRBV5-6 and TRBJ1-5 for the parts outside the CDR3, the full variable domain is DAGVTQSPTHLIKTRGQQVTLRCSPKSGHDTVSWYQQALGQGPQFIFQYYEEEERQRGNFPDRFSGHQFPNYSSELNVNALLLGDSALYLCASSLGDRGLGPQHFGDGTRLSIL.

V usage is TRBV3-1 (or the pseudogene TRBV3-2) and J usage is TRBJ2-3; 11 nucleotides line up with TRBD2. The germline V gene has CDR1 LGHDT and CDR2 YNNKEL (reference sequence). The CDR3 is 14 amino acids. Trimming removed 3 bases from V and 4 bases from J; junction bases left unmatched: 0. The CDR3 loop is CASSQGLAADTQYF. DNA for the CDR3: TGTGCCAGCAGCCAGGGACTAGCGGCAGATACGCAGTATTTT.

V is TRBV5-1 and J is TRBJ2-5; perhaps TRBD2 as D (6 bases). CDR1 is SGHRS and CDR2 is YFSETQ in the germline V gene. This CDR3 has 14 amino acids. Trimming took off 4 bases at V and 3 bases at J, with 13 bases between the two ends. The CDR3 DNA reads TGCGCCAGCAGCAAGGGACTCGAAGAAGAGACCCAGTACTTC. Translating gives CASSKGLEEETQYF.

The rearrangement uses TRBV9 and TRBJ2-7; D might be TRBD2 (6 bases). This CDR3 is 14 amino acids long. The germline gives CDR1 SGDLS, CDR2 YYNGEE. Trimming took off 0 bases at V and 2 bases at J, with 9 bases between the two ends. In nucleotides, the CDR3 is TGTGCCAGCAGCGTAGGCGGGATCGCCTACGAGCAGTACTTC. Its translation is CASSVGGIAYEQYF.

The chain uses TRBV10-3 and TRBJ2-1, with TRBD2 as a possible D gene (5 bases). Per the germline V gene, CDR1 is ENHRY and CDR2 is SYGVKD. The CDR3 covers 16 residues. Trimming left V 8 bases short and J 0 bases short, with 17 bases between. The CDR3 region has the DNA TGTGCCATCGGTTCCTTGACGGGGAGCTCCTACAATGAGCAGTTCTTC. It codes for CAIGSLTGSSYNEQFF.

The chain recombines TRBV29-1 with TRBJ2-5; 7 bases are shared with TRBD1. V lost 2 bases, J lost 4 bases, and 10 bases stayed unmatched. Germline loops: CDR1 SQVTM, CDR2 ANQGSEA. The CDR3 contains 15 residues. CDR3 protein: CSVEPTSTGRETQYF. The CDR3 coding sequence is TGCAGCGTTGAACCCACTTCGACAGGGCGAGAGACCCAGTACTTC.

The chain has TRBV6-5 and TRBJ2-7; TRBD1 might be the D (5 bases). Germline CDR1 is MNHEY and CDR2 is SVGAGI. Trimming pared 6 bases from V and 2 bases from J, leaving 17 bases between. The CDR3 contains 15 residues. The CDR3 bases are TGTGCCAGCAGAGGGGCCCTCGATTGGGCCTACGAGCAGTACTTC. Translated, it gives CASRGALDWAYEQYF.

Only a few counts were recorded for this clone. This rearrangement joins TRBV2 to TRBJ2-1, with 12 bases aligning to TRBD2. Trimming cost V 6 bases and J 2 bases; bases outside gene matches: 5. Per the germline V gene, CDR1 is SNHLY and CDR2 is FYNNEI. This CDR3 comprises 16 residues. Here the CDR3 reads CASRRLAGVPYNEQFF. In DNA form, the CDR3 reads TGTGCCAGCAGGCGACTAGCGGGAGTGCCCTACAATGAGCAGTTCTTC.

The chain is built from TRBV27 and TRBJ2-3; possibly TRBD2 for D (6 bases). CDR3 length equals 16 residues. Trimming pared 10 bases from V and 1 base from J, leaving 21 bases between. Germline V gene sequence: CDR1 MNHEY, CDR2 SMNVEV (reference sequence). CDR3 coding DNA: TGTGCCACCTCATCCCCGATAGCGGTTGGCACAGATACGCAGTATTTT. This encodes CATSSPIAVGTDTQYF.

CDR3: CASSPSGGGETQYF. CDR3 nucleotides: TGTGCCAGCAGTCCTTCAGGGGGTGGCGAGACCCAGTACTTC. The chain couples TRBV6-5 to TRBJ2-5; TRBD1 matches 7 bases. The trim removed 5 bases at V and 5 bases at J, leaving 8 bases unmatched. The germline V gene has CDR1 MNHEY and CDR2 SVGAGI. The CDR3 extends over 14 amino acids.

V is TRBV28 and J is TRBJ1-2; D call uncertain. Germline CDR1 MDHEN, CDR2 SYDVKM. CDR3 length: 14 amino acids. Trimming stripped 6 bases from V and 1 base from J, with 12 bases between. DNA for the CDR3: TGTGCCAGCAGGAGAGACATGAGTAACTATGGCTACACCTTC. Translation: CASRRDMSNYGYTF.

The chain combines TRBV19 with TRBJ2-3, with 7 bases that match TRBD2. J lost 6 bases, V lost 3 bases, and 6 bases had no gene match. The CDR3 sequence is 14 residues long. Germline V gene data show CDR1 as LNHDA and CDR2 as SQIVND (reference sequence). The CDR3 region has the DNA TGTGCCAGTAGTATCTCGGCGGGGGTGGATACGCAGTATTTT. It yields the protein CASSISAGVDTQYF.

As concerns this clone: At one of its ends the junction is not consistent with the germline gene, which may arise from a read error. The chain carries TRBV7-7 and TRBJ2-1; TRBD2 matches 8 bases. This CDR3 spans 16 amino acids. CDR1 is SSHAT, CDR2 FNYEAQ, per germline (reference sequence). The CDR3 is CASSPPGGRQYNEQFF. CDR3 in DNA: TGTGCTAGCAGCCCCCCCGGCGGGAGGCAATACAATGAGCAGTTCTTC.

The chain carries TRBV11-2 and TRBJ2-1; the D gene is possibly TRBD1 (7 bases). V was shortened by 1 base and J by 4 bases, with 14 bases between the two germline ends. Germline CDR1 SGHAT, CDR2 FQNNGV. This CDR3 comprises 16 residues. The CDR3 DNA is TGTGCCAGCAGCTTAGCTGGGGCAGGGGGGTACAATGAGCAGTTCTTC. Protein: CASSLAGAGGYNEQFF.

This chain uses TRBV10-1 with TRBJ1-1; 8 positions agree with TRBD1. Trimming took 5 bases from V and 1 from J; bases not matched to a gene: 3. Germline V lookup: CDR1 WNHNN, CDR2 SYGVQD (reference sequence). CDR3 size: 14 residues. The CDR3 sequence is CASSPGTGNTEAFF. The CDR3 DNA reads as TGCGCCAGCAGTCCCGGGACAGGGAACACTGAAGCTTTCTTT.

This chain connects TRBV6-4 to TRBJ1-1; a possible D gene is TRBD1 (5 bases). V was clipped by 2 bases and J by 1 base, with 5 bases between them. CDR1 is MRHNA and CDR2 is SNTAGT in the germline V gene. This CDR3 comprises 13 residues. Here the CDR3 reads CASSDRGNTEAFF. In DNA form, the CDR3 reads TGTGCCAGCAGTGACAGGGGGAACACTGAAGCTTTCTTT.